Below, 17 T cell receptor beta chains from the same sample are listed, as sequenced in a study of vaccination and CD4 T cells after COVID-19 (dated by TCRdb to the early 2020s). This specimen's treatment or condition label, interpreted: approximately 9-day PBMC culture with coronavirus spike peptide pools or control peptides (ViraFEST assay). Which antigens these TCRs recognize remains unknown. Libraries were prepared through PCR. TCRdb records Illumina iSeq 100 as the sequencer. TCR sequencing of DNA from cultured CD4+ T cells used the Oncomine TCR Beta short-read assay at the Johns Hopkins FTIC core. The public reads were quality trimmed at Q25 with fastp and then assembled into clones with MiXCR by TCRdb, keeping productive beta chains. Rows are unified per CDR3 protein, each entry keeping the most common DNA and genes. For this sample there are fewer than 4,500 distinct CDR3 sequences; 15% to 20% appear just once. The top ten clones comprise about 20% of the sample.

Input material: CD4+ T cells from blood, cultured in vitro. The receptor set was obtained from a human donor who had recovered from COVID-19.

This CDR3 is CASSEELAGAETQYF. The CDR3 nucleotides read TGTGCCAGCAGTGAAGAACTAGCGGGGGCAGAGACCCAGTACTTC. The chain combines TRBV6-1 with TRBJ2-5; 11 bases match TRBD2. Trimming took 1 base from V and 4 from J; bases not matched to a gene: 2. The CDR3 has 15 amino acids. Germline-derived CDR1 and CDR2 are MNHNS and SASEGT.

CDR3 sequence reads: CASSRGVTGGEQYF. For the CDR3, the DNA is TGTGCCAGCAGTCGCGGGGTCACGGGGGGCGAGCAGTACTTC. This rearrangement joins TRBV12-3 or TRBV12-4 to TRBJ2-7; TRBD2 matches 7 bases. This CDR3 has 14 amino acids. The J segment lost 6 bases and the V segment lost 5 bases, leaving 10 bases of the junction unmatched.

The J gene is TRBJ1-2, the V gene TRBV9, with a weak D call TRBD1 (5 bases). The CDR3 runs to 16 residues. CDR1 and CDR2 from the germline V gene are SGDLS and YYNGEE. Between the trimmed V and J ends, which lost 2 bases and 4 bases, there was a span of 18 bases. The chain's CDR3 is CASSVNPTRGVYGYTF. CDR3 nucleotides: TGTGCCAGCAGCGTCAATCCCACAAGGGGCGTCTATGGCTACACCTTC.

The rearrangement uses TRBV18 and TRBJ1-1; D not resolved. The V gene lost 0 bases and the J gene lost 0 bases, with 5 bases spanning the gap. CDR1 KGHSH and CDR2 LQKENI come from the germline V gene. CDR3 size: 14 residues. CDR3 in DNA: TGTGCCAGCTCACCACCGACGGTGAACACTGAAGCTTTCTTT. It yields the protein CASSPPTVNTEAFF.

J is TRBJ1-3 and V is TRBV5-1; the match to TRBD1 covers 9 bases. The germline gives CDR1 SGHRS, CDR2 YFSETQ. The CDR3 is made up of 15 amino acids. V lost 4 bases, J lost 4 bases, and 6 bases stayed unmatched. The chain's CDR3 is CASSPGGTGGNTIYF. The CDR3 nucleotides are TGCGCCAGCAGCCCCGGCGGGACAGGGGGAAACACCATATATTTT.

The chain joins TRBV25-1 to TRBJ2-4, with D maybe TRBD1 (5 bases). Per the germline V gene, CDR1 is MGHDK and CDR2 is SYGVNS. V was clipped by 1 base and J by 0 bases, with 10 bases between them. This CDR3 is 16 amino acids long. The CDR3 DNA sequence: TGTGCCAGCAGTGAATTAGGGGTCGGAGCCAAAAACATTCAGTACTTC. Residues: CASSELGVGAKNIQYF.

This clonotype is judged medium-sized (0.01 to 0.1%). The chain recombines TRBV21-1 with TRBJ1-2. TRBV21-1 corresponds to a pseudogene. This CDR3 region has 15 residues. CDR3: CASSKPFQANYGYTF. Here the CDR3 DNA reads TGTGCCAGCAGCAAGCCATTCCAGGCTAACTATGGCTACACCTTC.

This clonotype has just a few counts. This chain joins TRBV20-1 and TRBJ1-1; D unresolved. CDR3 size: 12 residues. Germline V gives CDR1 DFQATT, CDR2 SNEGSKA (reference sequence). The V end lost 4 bases, the J end lost 0 bases, and 6 bases lay between the germline ends. The CDR3 nucleotides read TGCAGTGCTACATCACTGAACACTGAAGCTTTCTTT. The encoded protein is CSATSLNTEAFF.

This chain joins TRBV9 and TRBJ2-1, with 7 bases lining up with TRBD2. This CDR3 is built from 18 residues. The V gene's germline CDR1 is SGDLS and CDR2 YYNGEE. V shed 0 bases and J 0 bases; nucleotides not matched to a gene: 9. CDR3 in amino acids: CASSVVDSGFSSYNEQFF. The DNA of the CDR3 is TGTGCCAGCAGCGTAGTTGATAGCGGGTTCAGCTCCTACAATGAGCAGTTCTTC.

This clonotype has just a few counts. The chain carries TRBV19 and TRBJ1-5, with D perhaps TRBD1 (5 bases). Trimming pared 3 bases from V and 0 bases from J, leaving 9 bases between. CDR3 size: 15 residues. CDR1 and CDR2 from the germline V gene are LNHDA and SQIVND (reference sequence). CDR3 amino acids: CASSMGGNSNQPQHF. The CDR3 coding sequence is TGTGCCAGTAGTATGGGGGGGAATAGCAATCAGCCCCAGCATTTT. The full variable domain, its missing parts supplied by reference TRBV19 and TRBJ1-5, is DGGITQSPKYLFRKEGQNVTLSCEQNLNHDAMYWYRQDPGQGLRLIYYSQIVNDFQKGDIAEGYSVSREKKESFPLTVTSAQKNPTAFYLCASSMGGNSNQPQHFGDGTRLSIL.

This clonotype is medium-sized. The chain is built from TRBV5-1 and TRBJ1-1; weak D call: TRBD1 (5 bases). V lost 4 bases, J lost 4 bases, and 14 bases lay in between. Germline lookup yields CDR1 SGHRS and CDR2 YFSETQ. CDR3 length: 14 residues. The CDR3 DNA reads TGCGCCAGCAGCCCCCCCGGGACTATCACTGAAGCTTTCTTT. It codes for CASSPPGTITEAFF.

V and J are TRBV7-8 and TRBJ2-7; tentatively, D is TRBD2 (6 bases). The V gene's germline CDR1 is SGHVS and CDR2 FQNEAQ. CDR3 length equals 15 residues. Trimming cost V 0 bases and J 1 base, with 10 bases left between them. CDR3 in DNA: TGTGCCAGCAGCTTAGCGGAGGGCTTATCCTACGAGCAGTACTTC. Its translation is CASSLAEGLSYEQYF.

This clonotype came up a few times. This rearrangement joins TRBV30 to TRBJ2-4; 9 bases fit TRBD1. J lost 2 bases, V lost 7 bases, and 3 bases had no gene match. From germline, CDR1 is GTSNPN and CDR2 SVGIG (reference sequence). This CDR3 is 13 amino acids long. CDR3 sequence: CASTGGSKNIQYF. DNA for the CDR3: TGTGCCTCGACAGGGGGGTCCAAAAACATTCAGTACTTC.

This clonotype turned up a few times. V and J are TRBV6-5 and TRBJ2-2; 7 bases are a match to TRBD1. This CDR3 is built from 18 residues. From germline, CDR1 is MNHEY and CDR2 SVGAGI. The trim removed 2 bases at V and 0 bases at J, leaving 9 bases unmatched. This CDR3 is CASSYGPGGYPNTGELFF. In DNA form, the CDR3 reads TGTGCCAGCAGTTACGGGCCAGGGGGTTACCCGAACACCGGGGAGCTGTTTTTT.

The chain links TRBV30 to TRBJ1-6; 10 nucleotides match TRBD1. The V gene's germline CDR1 is GTSNPN and CDR2 SVGIG (reference sequence). V lost 3 bases and J lost 9; bases outside the gene matches: 8. The length of the CDR3 is 15 residues. CDR3 loop: CAWRVWGQGSSPLHF. Here the CDR3 DNA reads TGTGCCTGGAGGGTCTGGGGACAGGGGAGTTCACCCCTCCACTTT. Full variable domain (rest looked up from reference TRBV30 and TRBJ1-6): SQTIHQWPATLVQPVGSPLSLECTVEGTSNPNLYWYRQAAGRGLQLLFYSVGIGQISSEVPQNLSASRPQDRQFILSSKKLLLSDSGFYLCAWRVWGQGSSPLHFGNGTRLTVT.

This clonotype was observed a few times. V gene TRBV12-3 or TRBV12-4 combines with J gene TRBJ1-4, with TRBD1 as a possible D gene (6 bases). The CDR3 loop spans 13 amino acids. With 5 bases removed from V and 12 bases from J, the gap between germline ends came to 16 bases. The CDR3, as DNA: TGTGCCAGCAGTCCCCTCCTAGAGGGGGAACTGTTTTTT. This encodes CASSPLLEGELFF.

By share, this clonotype ranks as medium-sized. The gene calls are TRBV6-1 and TRBJ1-5; possibly TRBD1 for D (5 bases). CDR1 and CDR2 from the germline V gene are MNHNS and SASEGT. This CDR3 contains 15 residues. V lost 3 bases and J lost 0, with 9 bases in between. The CDR3, as DNA: TGTGCCAGCAGTGACCGGGGGTATAGCAATCAGCCCCAGCATTTT. It codes for CASSDRGYSNQPQHF.